The 32 T cell receptor beta chains in this list originate from one sample, sequenced in a study of T-cell reconstitution after alpha-beta-depleted transplantation in children (dated by TCRdb to 2016 to 2018). The sample's treatment or condition label is to be understood as: allogeneic hematopoietic cell transplantation with graft depleted of TCRalphabeta T cells and CD19 B cells. To prepare the library, PCR was applied. The sequencing machine was an Illumina HiSeq 2500. TCR library preparation used molecular barcoding, with unique molecular identifiers applied to normalize quantification of the TCRbeta repertoire. The public reads were reanalyzed by TCRdb: fastp trimming at Q25, MiXCR alignment, in-frame beta chains only. Entries that share a CDR3 protein sequence are merged under the most common genes and DNA. Across this sample there are about 6,500 distinct CDR3 sequences, with approximately 12% seen only once. The leading ten clones occupy 20% to 25% of the sample.

The input for sequencing was PBMCs, mostly from graft donor cells, taken 180 days after TCRalphabeta/CD19-depleted stem cell transplant. The source is a child in the first two years of life who had a stem cell transplant for acute myeloid leukemia, so the T cells may come from the graft donor.

This clonotype showed up many times. The rearrangement links TRBV7-3 to TRBJ1-6; no reliable D call. The germline V gene encodes CDR1 SGHTA and CDR2 FQGTGA. Trimming pared 5 bases from V and 9 bases from J, leaving 11 bases between. This CDR3 is built from 13 residues. CDR3 sequence: CASSPSGGSPLHF. The CDR3 coding sequence is TGTGCCAGCAGCCCATCCGGTGGTTCACCCCTCCACTTT. Full variable domain (missing parts from reference TRBV7-3 and TRBJ1-6): GAGVSQTPSNKVTEKGKYVELRCDPISGHTALYWYRQSLGQGPEFLIYFQGTGAADDSGLPNDRFFAVRPEGSVSTLKIQRTERGDSAVYLCASSPSGGSPLHFGNGTRLTVT.

The table lists this clonotype with a few counts. The chain is built from TRBV19 and TRBJ1-5, with 9 bases lining up with TRBD1. Trimming took 8 bases from V and 1 from J; bases not matched to a gene: 6. Per germline, CDR1 LNHDA and CDR2 SQIVND (reference sequence). The CDR3 spans 15 residues. The CDR3 region is CASGKGTGSNQPQHF. Written as DNA, the CDR3 is TGTGCCAGTGGAAAGGGGACAGGGAGCAATCAGCCCCAGCATTTT. Full variable domain (rest looked up from reference TRBV19 and TRBJ1-5): DGGITQSPKYLFRKEGQNVTLSCEQNLNHDAMYWYRQDPGQGLRLIYYSQIVNDFQKGDIAEGYSVSREKKESFPLTVTSAQKNPTAFYLCASGKGTGSNQPQHFGDGTRLSIL.

The chain joins TRBV20-1 to TRBJ2-3; D is possibly TRBD1 (5 bases). This CDR3 spans 14 amino acids. Looked up from germline, CDR1 is DFQATT and CDR2 is SNEGSKA (reference sequence). V shed 4 bases and J shed 4 bases, with 15 bases lying between them. DNA of the CDR3: TGCAGTGCTAAAACATGGGTAGGGGCAGATACGCAGTATTTT. Its protein is CSAKTWVGADTQYF.

The table lists this clonotype with many counts. The V and J genes are TRBV7-2 and TRBJ2-7; the match to TRBD2 covers 7 bases. Germline V gene lookup returns CDR1 SGHTA and CDR2 FQGNSA. This CDR3 region has 15 residues. Losses at the gene ends were 1 base for V and 4 bases for J; bases not matched to a gene: 7. CDR3 in amino acids: CASSLDPAGLYEQYF. CDR3 bases: TGTGCCAGCAGCTTAGATCCAGCGGGGCTTTACGAGCAGTACTTC.

The sample holds many counts of this clonotype. CDR3 in amino acids: CASSVGQGKYEQYF. Written as DNA, the CDR3 is TGTGCCAGCAGCGTGGGACAGGGGAAGTACGAGCAGTACTTC. This chain links TRBV7-9 with TRBJ2-7, with 10 bases lining up with TRBD1. CDR1 and CDR2 from the germline V gene are SEHNR and FQNEAQ (reference sequence). The V segment lost 5 bases and the J segment 4 bases; nucleotides outside the gene matches: 5. The CDR3 spans 14 residues.

Many counts were recorded for this clonotype. The chain uses TRBV20-1 and TRBJ2-5, with 7 bases matching TRBD1. The V gene's germline CDR1 is DFQATT and CDR2 SNEGSKA (reference sequence). The CDR3 is made up of 14 amino acids. Trimming removed 8 bases from V and 5 bases from J; junction bases left unmatched: 14. The CDR3 DNA sequence: TGCAGTCTCATTACTAGGGGGCGCATTGAGACCCAGTACTTC. Protein sequence: CSLITRGRIETQYF.

In its sample, this clonotype is medium-sized. V gene TRBV20-1 combines with J gene TRBJ2-7; D might be TRBD2 (6 bases). This CDR3 is 14 amino acids long. The germline V and J ends were trimmed by 4 bases and 3 bases, with 16 bases remaining between them. Looked up from germline, CDR1 is DFQATT and CDR2 is SNEGSKA (reference sequence). This CDR3 reads CSATHSGGVYEQYF. CDR3 nucleotides: TGCAGTGCTACCCATAGCGGAGGAGTCTACGAGCAGTACTTC.

This clonotype was seen repeatedly, ten times or more. This CDR3 is CASSLGTVGTGELFF. CDR3 DNA: TGTGCCAGCAGCTTGGGGACTGTGGGAACCGGGGAGCTGTTTTTT. V gene TRBV5-4 combines with J gene TRBJ2-2, with D possibly being TRBD2 (5 bases). The CDR3 is made up of 15 amino acids. Trimming took off 0 bases at V and 5 bases at J, with 11 bases between the two ends. Germline V gives CDR1 SGHNT, CDR2 YYREEE (reference sequence).

By share, this clonotype counts as medium-sized (0.01 to 0.1%). This chain links TRBV10-3 with TRBJ2-1; 7 positions agree with TRBD2. In germline, CDR1 is ENHRY, CDR2 SYGVKD. V lost 1 base and J lost 9; bases outside the gene matches: 12. The CDR3 loop spans 16 amino acids. CDR3 DNA sequence: TGTGCCATCAGTGAGTTGGGTCTAGCGGAGGCCAGTGAGCAGTTCTTC. It yields the protein CAISELGLAEASEQFF.

This clonotype showed up many times. This CDR3 reads CASSVPVGGTDTQYF. CDR3 DNA sequence: TGTGCCAGCAGCGTACCGGTTGGGGGCACAGATACGCAGTATTTT. This chain connects TRBV9 to TRBJ2-3; D gene uncertain. The germline V gene has CDR1 SGDLS and CDR2 YYNGEE. With 1 base removed from V and 1 base from J, the gap between germline ends came to 10 bases. The CDR3 loop spans 15 amino acids.

This clonotype was seen repeatedly, ten times or more. The chain employs TRBV5-1 and TRBJ2-7; TRBD2 agrees at 7 bases. CDR1 is SGHRS, CDR2 YFSETQ, per germline. The trim removed 3 bases at V and 3 bases at J, leaving 12 bases unmatched. The CDR3 is made up of 16 amino acids. The CDR3 DNA follows: TGCGCCAGCAGCTGGACGGGGACTACCTCCTACTACGAGCAGTACTTC. This translates into CASSWTGTTSYYEQYF. Variable domain in full (rest from reference TRBV5-1 and TRBJ2-7): KAGVTQTPRYLIKTRGQQVTLSCSPISGHRSVSWYQQTPGQGLQFLFEYFSETQRNKGNFPGRFSGRQFSNSRSEMNVSTLELGDSALYLCASSWTGTTSYYEQYFGPGTRLTVT.

The chain employs TRBV12-3 or TRBV12-4 and TRBJ2-7; D uncertain. With 5 bases removed from V and 5 bases from J, the gap between germline ends came to 7 bases. The CDR3 has 11 amino acids. The CDR3 bases are TGTGCCAGCAGTATTGACCACGAGCAGTACTTC. Residues: CASSIDHEQYF.

This clonotype is labeled medium-sized. The chain combines TRBV10-2 with TRBJ2-1; the match to TRBD2 covers 10 bases. CDR1 and CDR2 from the germline V gene are WSHSY and SAAADI. The CDR3 has 15 amino acids. The trim removed 2 bases at V and 6 bases at J, leaving 4 bases unmatched. CDR3 residues: CASSEGASGSNEQFF. The CDR3 bases are TGCGCCAGCAGTGAGGGGGCTAGCGGGAGCAATGAGCAGTTCTTC.

The table lists this clonotype with many counts. The chain carries TRBV6-5 and TRBJ2-7; 8 bases agree with TRBD1. Germline CDR1 is MNHEY and CDR2 is SVGAGI. V shed 5 bases, J shed 7 bases, and the junction held 1 base outside the gene matches. This CDR3 region has 11 residues. The CDR3 reads CASSRQGEQYF. CDR3 coding DNA: TGTGCCAGCAGTCGACAGGGGGAGCAGTACTTC.

This clonotype was counted ten times or more. CDR3 protein: CASTRTGREDTQYF. The CDR3 coding sequence is TGTGCCAGCACTAGGACAGGGAGGGAAGATACGCAGTATTTT. J is TRBJ2-3 and V is TRBV12-3 or TRBV12-4, with TRBD1 as a possible D gene (8 bases). The CDR3 covers 14 residues. The V and J ends lost 7 bases and 5 bases respectively, with 16 bases between them.

In this sample, this clonotype turned up many times. V usage is TRBV5-1 and J usage is TRBJ2-7, with no clear D. The V gene lost 0 bases and the J gene lost 2 bases, with 9 bases spanning the gap. Germline loops: CDR1 SGHRS, CDR2 YFSETQ. This CDR3 region has 14 residues. CDR3 residues: CASSLDAETYEQYF. The CDR3 coding sequence is TGCGCCAGCAGCTTGGATGCGGAGACCTACGAGCAGTACTTC.

This clonotype occurred many times. The gene calls are TRBV12-3 or TRBV12-4 and TRBJ2-7; 9 nucleotides align to TRBD2. Losses at the gene ends were 5 bases for V and 4 bases for J; bases not matched to a gene: 6. The CDR3 consists of 14 residues. The CDR3, as DNA: TGTGCCAGCAGTCTTAGCGGGAGTCTGTACGAGCAGTACTTC. This encodes CASSLSGSLYEQYF.

The CDR3 nucleotides are TGTGCCAGCAGCTTAGATGACAGGGCTTCCCCCCTCCACTTT. The encoded protein is CASSLDDRASPLHF. This rearrangement joins TRBV11-2 to TRBJ1-6, with 7 nucleotides matching TRBD1. V shed 0 bases, J shed 13 bases, and the junction held 6 bases outside the gene matches. Germline CDR1 is SGHAT and CDR2 is FQNNGV. The CDR3 totals 14 residues.

This clonotype is large (0.1 to 1%). The J gene is TRBJ2-5, the V gene TRBV20-1; 8 nucleotides line up with TRBD1. The J segment lost 5 bases and the V segment lost 0 bases, leaving 8 bases of the junction unmatched. The germline CDR1 and CDR2 sequences are DFQATT and SNEGSKA (reference sequence). The CDR3 contains 15 residues. Written as DNA, the CDR3 is TGCAGTGCTAGAGATGGACAGGGTTATAGGGAGACCCAGTACTTC. Its translation: CSARDGQGYRETQYF.

Judged by abundance, this clonotype is medium-sized. The chain recombines TRBV7-3 with TRBJ2-3; 9 nucleotides align to TRBD2. CDR1 is SGHTA, CDR2 FQGTGA, per germline. The CDR3 has 16 residues. The junction had 5 bases not matched to a gene; V was cut back by 0 bases and J by 4 bases. CDR3 in DNA: TGTGCCAGCAGCTTAACTAGCGGGAGTGGTCCAGATACGCAGTATTTT. Translation gives CASSLTSGSGPDTQYF.

This clonotype is medium-sized (0.01 to 0.1%) in the sample. The chain uses TRBV9 and TRBJ2-1; tentatively, D is TRBD2 (7 bases). V was pared by 3 bases and J by 4 bases, with 14 bases between. This CDR3 comprises 15 residues. CDR1 and CDR2 from the germline V gene are SGDLS and YYNGEE. The CDR3 DNA follows: TGTGCCAGCAGCGCAGGGGCTAGCGGATACAATGAGCAGTTCTTC. Translation gives CASSAGASGYNEQFF.

On this clonotype: A much bigger clone sits one base away, suggesting this may be a read error. The chain uses TRBV19 and TRBJ1-1; possible D gene TRBD1, 6 bases. Between the trimmed V and J ends, which lost 6 bases and 1 base, there was a span of 12 bases. The CDR3 length is 14 residues. Germline V gene data show CDR1 as LNHDA and CDR2 as SQIVND (reference sequence). The CDR3 spells CASRFGTTNTEAFF. The CDR3 coding sequence is TGTGCCAGTAGATTCGGGACAACGAACACTGAAGCTTTCTTT. Full variable domain (remainder filled in from reference TRBV19 and TRBJ1-1): DGGITQSPKYLFRKEGQNVTLSCEQNLNHDAMYWYRQDPGQGLRLIYYSQIVNDFQKGDIAEGYSVSREKKESFPLTVTSAQKNPTAFYLCASRFGTTNTEAFFGQGTRLTVV.

This clonotype was observed at least ten times. The chain links TRBV5-1 to TRBJ1-1; D gene unclear. The germline V gene encodes CDR1 SGHRS and CDR2 YFSETQ. The CDR3 is 13 amino acids. Trimming pared 0 bases from V and 3 bases from J, leaving 6 bases between. DNA of the CDR3: TGCGCCAGCAGCTTGGGTAGGGACACTGAAGCTTTCTTT. Its protein product is CASSLGRDTEAFF.

Relative to its sample, this clonotype is medium-sized. V gene TRBV12-3 or TRBV12-4 combines with J gene TRBJ1-1; tentatively, D is TRBD1 (6 bases). The CDR3 contains 15 residues. Trimming pared 6 bases from V and 4 bases from J, leaving 18 bases between. This chain's CDR3 is CASRPVGGRSTEAFF. The CDR3, as DNA: TGTGCCAGCAGGCCTGTCGGGGGGCGAAGCACTGAAGCTTTCTTT.

This clonotype was seen ten or more times. The chain recombines TRBV7-9 with TRBJ2-1; tentative D call: TRBD2 (5 bases). V was pared by 1 base and J by 2 bases, with 9 bases between. CDR1 SEHNR and CDR2 FQNEAQ come from the germline V gene (reference sequence). CDR3 length: 15 amino acids. The chain's CDR3 is CASSLDGIPYNEQFF. The DNA for the CDR3 is TGTGCCAGCAGCTTAGACGGGATCCCCTACAATGAGCAGTTCTTC.

There are many counts of this clonotype. The chain recombines TRBV18 with TRBJ2-6; no clear D. The length of the CDR3 is 17 residues. Germline values: CDR1 KGHSH, CDR2 LQKENI. V lost 4 bases and J 0 bases, leaving 13 bases between the germline ends. This CDR3 reads CASSQQITTSGANVLTF. CDR3 DNA: TGTGCCAGCTCACAACAGATAACGACCTCTGGGGCCAACGTCCTGACTTTC.

This clonotype was observed many times. The gene calls are TRBV7-6 and TRBJ1-3; D unresolved. Germline CDR1 SGHVS, CDR2 FNYEAQ. The CDR3 has 13 residues. Trimming shortened V by 1 base and J by 7 bases, and 8 bases separated the two germline ends. The CDR3 sequence: CASSLGLFNTIYF. CDR3 nucleotides: TGTGCCAGCAGCTTAGGTTTGTTCAACACCATATATTTT.

The sample holds many counts of this clonotype. The chain has TRBV20-1 and TRBJ1-1; D remains ambiguous. Germline CDR1 is DFQATT and CDR2 is SNEGSKA (reference sequence). Between the trimmed V and J ends, which lost 6 bases and 4 bases, there was a span of 18 bases. CDR3 length: 14 amino acids. The CDR3 protein is CSAPKGGVGTEAFF. For the CDR3, the DNA is TGCAGTGCCCCCAAGGGCGGGGTAGGCACTGAAGCTTTCTTT.

This clonotype was recorded many times. The rearrangement joins TRBV12-3 or TRBV12-4 to TRBJ1-1, with 10 bases lining up with TRBD1. The trim removed 0 bases at V and 3 bases at J, leaving 4 bases unmatched. The CDR3 contains 16 residues. This CDR3 is CASSLAVDRGDTEAFF. The CDR3 bases are TGTGCCAGCAGTTTAGCCGTGGACAGGGGGGACACTGAAGCTTTCTTT.

This clonotype qualifies as large. This chain uses TRBV20-1 with TRBJ2-6; unclear D gene. The length of the CDR3 is 15 residues. Trimming removed 7 bases from V and 0 bases from J, with 13 bases in between. CDR1 DFQATT and CDR2 SNEGSKA come from the germline V gene (reference sequence). CDR3 loop: CSGMGINSGANVLTF. In nucleotides, the CDR3 is TGCAGTGGTATGGGTATTAACTCTGGGGCCAACGTCCTGACTTTC.

This clonotype occurred many times. The V gene is TRBV6-1, the J gene TRBJ1-3, with 8 bases lining up with TRBD1. Trimming cost V 6 bases and J 3 bases; bases outside gene matches: 4. The CDR3 totals 14 residues. Per germline, CDR1 MNHNS and CDR2 SASEGT. CDR3: CASRTTGVGNTIYF. Written as DNA, the CDR3 is TGTGCCAGCAGAACGACAGGGGTTGGAAACACCATATATTTT.

This clonotype has at least ten counts. The chain employs TRBV18 and TRBJ2-7; 12 bases are a match to TRBD1. This CDR3 spans 13 amino acids. V trimming: 6 bases; J trimming: 5 bases; junction bases outside the gene matches: 2. The germline gives CDR1 KGHSH, CDR2 LQKENI. The CDR3 coding sequence is TGTGCCAGCTCGGGGACAGGGGGCCACGAGCAGTACTTC. This translates into CASSGTGGHEQYF.